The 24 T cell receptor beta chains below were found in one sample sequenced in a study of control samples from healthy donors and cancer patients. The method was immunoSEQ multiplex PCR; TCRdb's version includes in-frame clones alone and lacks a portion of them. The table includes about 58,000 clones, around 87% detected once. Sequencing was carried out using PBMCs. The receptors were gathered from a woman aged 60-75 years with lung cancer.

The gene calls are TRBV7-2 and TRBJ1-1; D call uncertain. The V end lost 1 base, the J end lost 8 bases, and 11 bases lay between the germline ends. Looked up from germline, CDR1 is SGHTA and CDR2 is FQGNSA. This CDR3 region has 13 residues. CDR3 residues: CASSLGPDLEAFF. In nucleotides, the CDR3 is TGTGCCAGCAGCTTAGGACCAGACCTAGAAGCTTTCTTT.

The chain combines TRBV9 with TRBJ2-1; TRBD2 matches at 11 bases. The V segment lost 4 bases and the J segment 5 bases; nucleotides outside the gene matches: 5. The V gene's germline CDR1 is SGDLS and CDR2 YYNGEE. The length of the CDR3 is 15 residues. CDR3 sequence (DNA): TGTGCCAGCAGCAATCTAGCGGGAGGAAACAATGAGCAGTTCTTC. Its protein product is CASSNLAGGNNEQFF.

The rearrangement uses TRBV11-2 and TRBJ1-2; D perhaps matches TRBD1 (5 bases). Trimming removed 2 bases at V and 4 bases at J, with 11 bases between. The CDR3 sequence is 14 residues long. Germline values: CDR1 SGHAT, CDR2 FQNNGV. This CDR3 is CASSLSGNPYGYTF. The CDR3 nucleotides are TGTGCCAGCAGCTTATCAGGGAATCCCTATGGCTACACCTTC.

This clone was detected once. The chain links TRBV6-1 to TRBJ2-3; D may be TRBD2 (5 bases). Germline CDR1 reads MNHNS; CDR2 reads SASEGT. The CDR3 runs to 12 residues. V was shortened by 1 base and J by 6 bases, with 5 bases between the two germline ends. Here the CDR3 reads CASSEGTDTQYF. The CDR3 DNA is TGTGCCAGCAGTGAAGGGACTGATACGCAGTATTTT.

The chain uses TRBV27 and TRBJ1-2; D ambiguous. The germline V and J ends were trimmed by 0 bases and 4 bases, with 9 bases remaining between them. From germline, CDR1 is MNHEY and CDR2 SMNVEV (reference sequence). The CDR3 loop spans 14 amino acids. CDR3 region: CASSLSPGSYGYTF. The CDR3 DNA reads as TGTGCCAGCAGTTTATCTCCAGGCTCCTATGGCTACACCTTC.

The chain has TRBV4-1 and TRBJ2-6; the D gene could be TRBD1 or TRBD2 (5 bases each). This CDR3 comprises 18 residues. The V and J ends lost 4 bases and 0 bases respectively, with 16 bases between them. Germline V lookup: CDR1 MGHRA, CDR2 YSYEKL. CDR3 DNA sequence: TGCGCCAGCAGCCGATCAGAGGGGACCAGCTCTGGGGCCAACGTCCTGACTTTC. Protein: CASSRSEGTSSGANVLTF.

The CDR3 nucleotides are TGTGCCAGCCGGCCTTCGGGGATCGCAACTAATGAAAAACTGTTTTTT. This sequence encodes CASRPSGIATNEKLFF. The chain has TRBV7-9 and TRBJ1-4; D is undetermined. Germline values: CDR1 SEHNR, CDR2 FQNEAQ (reference sequence). The CDR3 spans 16 residues. Trimming shortened V by 8 bases and J by 0 bases, and 16 bases separated the two germline ends.

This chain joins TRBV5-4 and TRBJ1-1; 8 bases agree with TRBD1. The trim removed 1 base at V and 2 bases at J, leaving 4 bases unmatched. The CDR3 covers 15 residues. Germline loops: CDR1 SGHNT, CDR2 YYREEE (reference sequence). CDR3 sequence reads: CASSLTQGGNTEAFF. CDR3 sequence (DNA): TGTGCCAGCAGCTTGACACAGGGGGGCAACACTGAAGCTTTCTTT.

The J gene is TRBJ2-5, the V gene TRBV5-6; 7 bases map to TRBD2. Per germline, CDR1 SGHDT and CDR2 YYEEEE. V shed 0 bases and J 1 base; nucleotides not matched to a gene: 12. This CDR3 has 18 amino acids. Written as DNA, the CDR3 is TGTGCCAGCAGCTTGGCTCCCACTAGCGCGGGGAGCCAAGAGACCCAGTACTTC. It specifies CASSLAPTSAGSQETQYF.

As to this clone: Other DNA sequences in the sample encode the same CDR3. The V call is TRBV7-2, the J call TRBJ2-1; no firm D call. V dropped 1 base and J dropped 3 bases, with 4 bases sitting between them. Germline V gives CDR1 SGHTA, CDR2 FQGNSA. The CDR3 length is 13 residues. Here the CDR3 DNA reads TGTGCCAGCAGCTTAGACAGCTACAATGAGCAGTTCTTC. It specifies CASSLDSYNEQFF.

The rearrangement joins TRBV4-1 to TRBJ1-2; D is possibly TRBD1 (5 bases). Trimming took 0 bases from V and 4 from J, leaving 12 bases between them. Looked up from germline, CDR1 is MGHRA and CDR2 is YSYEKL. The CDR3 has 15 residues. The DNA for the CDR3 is TGCGCCAGCAGCCAAGAAGGGGCAGTCTTCTATGGCTACACCTTC. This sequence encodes CASSQEGAVFYGYTF.

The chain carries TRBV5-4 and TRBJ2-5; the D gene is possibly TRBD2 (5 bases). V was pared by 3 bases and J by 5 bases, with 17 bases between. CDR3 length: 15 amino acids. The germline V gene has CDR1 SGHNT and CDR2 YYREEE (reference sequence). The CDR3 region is CASSWASGRRETQYF. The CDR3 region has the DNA TGTGCCAGCAGCTGGGCGTCGGGCCGGAGGGAGACCCAGTACTTC.

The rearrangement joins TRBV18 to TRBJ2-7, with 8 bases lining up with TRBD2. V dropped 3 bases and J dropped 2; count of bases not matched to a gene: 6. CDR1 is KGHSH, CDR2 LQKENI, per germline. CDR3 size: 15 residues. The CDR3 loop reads CASSPPGLDAYEQYF. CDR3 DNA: TGTGCCAGCTCACCCCCGGGACTAGATGCCTACGAGCAGTACTTC.

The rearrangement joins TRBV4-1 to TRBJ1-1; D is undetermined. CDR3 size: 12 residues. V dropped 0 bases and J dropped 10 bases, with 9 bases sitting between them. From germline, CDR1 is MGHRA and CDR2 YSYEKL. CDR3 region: CASSQETSTAFF. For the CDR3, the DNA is TGCGCCAGCAGCCAAGAGACCTCAACAGCTTTCTTT.

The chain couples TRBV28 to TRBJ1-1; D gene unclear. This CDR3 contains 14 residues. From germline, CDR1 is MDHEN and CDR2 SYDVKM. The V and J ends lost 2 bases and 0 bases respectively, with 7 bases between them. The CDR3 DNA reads TGTGCCAGCAGTTTAGCACAGTTGAACACTGAAGCTTTCTTT. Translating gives CASSLAQLNTEAFF. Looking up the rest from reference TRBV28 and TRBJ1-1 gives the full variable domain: DVKVTQSSRYLVKRTGEKVFLECVQDMDHENMFWYRQDPGLGLRLIYFSYDVKMKEKGDIPEGYSVSREKKERFSLILESASTNQTSMYLCASSLAQLNTEAFFGQGTRLTVV.

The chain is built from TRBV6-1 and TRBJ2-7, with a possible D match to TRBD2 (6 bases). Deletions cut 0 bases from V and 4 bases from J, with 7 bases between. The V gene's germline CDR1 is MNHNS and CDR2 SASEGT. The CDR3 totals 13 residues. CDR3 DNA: TGTGCCAGCAGTGAAGCGCGGGGATACGAGCAGTACTTC. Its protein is CASSEARGYEQYF.

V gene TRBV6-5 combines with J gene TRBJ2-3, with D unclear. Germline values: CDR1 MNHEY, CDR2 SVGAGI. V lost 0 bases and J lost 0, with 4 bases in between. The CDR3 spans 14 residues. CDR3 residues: CASSYSRSTDTQYF. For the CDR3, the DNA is TGTGCCAGCAGTTACTCTCGGAGCACAGATACGCAGTATTTT.

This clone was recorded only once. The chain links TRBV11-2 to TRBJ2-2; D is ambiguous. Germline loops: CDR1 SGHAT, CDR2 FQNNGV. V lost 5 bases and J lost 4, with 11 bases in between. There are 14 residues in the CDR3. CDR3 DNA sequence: TGTGCCAGCAGCCTCCCCCTTGGCACCGGGGAGCTGTTTTTT. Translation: CASSLPLGTGELFF.

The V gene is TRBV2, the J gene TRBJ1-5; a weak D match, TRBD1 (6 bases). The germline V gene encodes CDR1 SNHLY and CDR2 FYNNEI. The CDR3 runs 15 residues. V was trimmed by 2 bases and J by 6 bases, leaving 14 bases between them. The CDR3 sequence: CASSERRGGGQPQHF. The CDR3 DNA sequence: TGTGCCAGCAGTGAAAGAAGGGGAGGGGGTCAGCCCCAGCATTTT.

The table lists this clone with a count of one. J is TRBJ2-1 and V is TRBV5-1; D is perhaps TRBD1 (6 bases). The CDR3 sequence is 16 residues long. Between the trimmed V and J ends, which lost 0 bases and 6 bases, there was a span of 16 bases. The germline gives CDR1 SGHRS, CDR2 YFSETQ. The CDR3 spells CASSLVAGQGGNEQFF. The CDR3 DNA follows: TGCGCCAGCAGCTTGGTGGCAGGGCAAGGGGGCAATGAGCAGTTCTTC.

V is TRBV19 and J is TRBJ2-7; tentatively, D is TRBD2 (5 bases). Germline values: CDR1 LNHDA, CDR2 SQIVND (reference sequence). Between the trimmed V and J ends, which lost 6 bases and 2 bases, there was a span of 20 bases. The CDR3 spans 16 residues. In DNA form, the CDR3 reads TGTGCCAGTAGCCCCGGGGTAGGATTTATTACCTACGAGCAGTACTTC. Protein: CASSPGVGFITYEQYF. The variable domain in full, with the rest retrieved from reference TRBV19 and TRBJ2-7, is DGGITQSPKYLFRKEGQNVTLSCEQNLNHDAMYWYRQDPGQGLRLIYYSQIVNDFQKGDIAEGYSVSREKKESFPLTVTSAQKNPTAFYLCASSPGVGFITYEQYFGPGTRLTVT.

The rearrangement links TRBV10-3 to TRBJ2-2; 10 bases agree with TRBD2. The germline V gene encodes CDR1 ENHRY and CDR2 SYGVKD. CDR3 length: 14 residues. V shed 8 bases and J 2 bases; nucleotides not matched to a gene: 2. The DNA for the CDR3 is TGTGCCATCGGACTAGCGGCCAACACCGGGGAGCTGTTTTTT. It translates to CAIGLAANTGELFF.

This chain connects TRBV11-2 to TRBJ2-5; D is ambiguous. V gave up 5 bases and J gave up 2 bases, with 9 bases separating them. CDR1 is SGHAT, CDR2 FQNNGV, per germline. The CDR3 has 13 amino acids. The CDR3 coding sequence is TGTGCCAGCAGCCAAGGGTCTCAAGAGACCCAGTACTTC. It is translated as CASSQGSQETQYF.

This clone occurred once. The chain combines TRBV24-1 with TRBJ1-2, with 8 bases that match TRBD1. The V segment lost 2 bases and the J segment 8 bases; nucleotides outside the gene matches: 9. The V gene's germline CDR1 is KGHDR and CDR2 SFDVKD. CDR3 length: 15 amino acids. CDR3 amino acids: CATSDSGRGRMGYTF. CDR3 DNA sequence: TGTGCCACCAGTGATTCGGGCAGGGGGCGTATGGGCTACACCTTC.